This T cell receptor beta chain was profiled in a study of shared clonotypes between healthy human individuals. Sequencing used immunoSEQ multiplex PCR; TCRdb keeps in-frame clones, though not all of them. The table lists about 2,500,000 clones, 90% to 95% of them singletons. The CDR3 has 16 residues. Germline CDR1 SGHVS, CDR2 FQNEAQ. V shed 1 base and J shed 2 bases, with 14 bases lying between them. Specimen: naive CD4+ T cells sorted from blood. Subset indicated: CD45RA+ positively selected. The J gene is TRBJ1-1, the V gene TRBV7-8, with D possibly TRBD1 on 5 matching bases. The TCR sequence derives from a man aged 18 to 30 in good health. CDR3 coding DNA: TGTGCCAGCAGCTTAGATACCGGGGGACTTAACACTGAAGCTTTCTTT. Amino acids: CASSLDTGGLNTEAFF.